One and the same sample provided the 28 T cell receptor beta chains below, sequenced in a study of T-cell memory formation after mild COVID-19. TCRdb reanalysed the 5' RACE reads using MiXCR and keeps one entry per CDR3 protein. The sample includes around 450,000 distinct CDR3 sequences, 20% of them seen just once. The sample consisted of PBMCs or a T cell subset sorted from them (not recorded which). The receptors stem from an adult woman who had mild COVID-19 (a few samples of this study predate the infection). Cell type and time point are not known.

The gene calls are TRBV29-1 and TRBJ2-7, with D perhaps being TRBD1 or TRBD2 (5 bases each). Germline V gene lookup returns CDR1 SQVTM and CDR2 ANQGSEA. This CDR3 has 14 residues. V was pared by 2 bases and J by 3 bases, with 14 bases between. CDR3 nucleotide sequence: TGCAGCGTTGAATCTGGGGCAGGGAGCTACGAGCAGTACTTC. Residues: CSVESGAGSYEQYF.

This rearrangement joins TRBV29-1 to TRBJ2-3, with 12 nucleotides matching TRBD2. CDR3 length: 19 residues. CDR1 is SQVTM and CDR2 is ANQGSEA in the germline V gene. V dropped 3 bases and J dropped 5; count of bases not matched to a gene: 18. The CDR3 coding sequence is TGCAGCGTTGATTTATTTTTACGCTCTAGCGGGAGGGTTGAAGATACGCAGTATTTT. This gives the protein CSVDLFLRSSGRVEDTQYF.

CDR3 sequence (DNA): TGTGCCAGCAGTGAGGGCCGGATGAACACTGAAGCTTTCTTT. It yields the protein CASSEGRMNTEAFF. The rearrangement joins TRBV2 to TRBJ1-1; no reliable D call. Trimming took 3 bases from V and 0 from J, leaving 8 bases between them. CDR1 SNHLY and CDR2 FYNNEI come from the germline V gene. This CDR3 is built from 14 residues.

This clonotype turned up a few times. The V call is TRBV29-1, the J call TRBJ2-7, with D possibly TRBD2 on 5 matching bases. Germline CDR1 SQVTM, CDR2 ANQGSEA. The CDR3 contains 13 residues. DNA of the CDR3: TGCGGGATAGAAACTAGTGTGGAGTACGAGCAGTACTTC. This sequence encodes CGIETSVEYEQYF.

V usage is TRBV11-2 and J usage is TRBJ2-7; D gene ambiguous. Trimming took off 5 bases at V and 2 bases at J, with 13 bases between the two ends. The CDR3 is 14 amino acids. Germline CDR1 SGHAT, CDR2 FQNNGV. CDR3 DNA: TGTGCCAGCAGCCAAGATCTCCGTACCTACGAGCAGTACTTC. Residues: CASSQDLRTYEQYF.

The V gene is TRBV7-2, the J gene TRBJ2-7; D is ambiguous. The CDR3 runs to 13 residues. V was cut by 2 bases and J by 4 bases, with 9 bases left in between. Germline lookup yields CDR1 SGHTA and CDR2 FQGNSA. The CDR3 nucleotides read TGTGCCAGCAGCTTATTGGCTGGTTACGAGCAGTACTTC. It codes for CASSLLAGYEQYF.

A few counts support this clonotype. The genes are TRBV12-3 or TRBV12-4 and TRBJ2-2; no definite D call. The V end lost 6 bases, the J end lost 4 bases, and 12 bases lay between the germline ends. The CDR3 is 14 amino acids. The CDR3 DNA reads as TGTGCCAGCAGCCGAAGACGGACCACCGGGGAGCTGTTTTTT. It is translated as CASSRRRTTGELFF.

This clonotype was picked up a small number of times. V and J are TRBV14 and TRBJ2-1; D is tentatively TRBD1 or TRBD2 (5 bases each). CDR1 and CDR2 from the germline V gene are SGHDN and FVKESK. The CDR3 runs 14 residues. The V end was cut by 4 bases, the J end by 12 bases, with 19 bases between. The CDR3 DNA follows: TGTGCCAGCAGCCGCCTTCAGGGACGCTGGGCGCAGTTCTTC. Translated, it gives CASSRLQGRWAQFF.

This sequence joins TRBV4-3 and TRBJ2-7; possible D gene TRBD2, 5 bases. In germline, CDR1 is LGHNA, CDR2 YSLEER. CDR3 length: 15 residues. Trimming stripped 0 bases from V and 3 bases from J, with 12 bases between. This CDR3 is CASSQEIAFSYEQYF. The CDR3 DNA reads as TGCGCCAGCAGCCAAGAAATAGCGTTTAGCTACGAGCAGTACTTC.

This clonotype was seen only a few times. The chain is built from TRBV7-9 and TRBJ2-1, with unresolved D. The CDR3 loop spans 12 amino acids. Per the germline V gene, CDR1 is SEHNR and CDR2 is FQNEAQ (reference sequence). The germline V and J ends were trimmed by 5 bases and 5 bases, with 7 bases remaining between them. The CDR3 sequence: CASSDQNNEQFF. CDR3 bases: TGTGCCAGCAGCGACCAGAACAATGAGCAGTTCTTC.

The chain is built from TRBV6-1 and TRBJ2-7; the D gene could be TRBD1 or TRBD2 (5 bases each). Trimming removed 3 bases at V and 3 bases at J, with 24 bases between. The CDR3 runs to 18 residues. CDR1 MNHNS and CDR2 SASEGT come from the germline V gene. CDR3: CASSDIPGLRGAFYEQYF. The CDR3 nucleotides read TGTGCCAGCAGTGATATCCCCGGTCTAAGAGGGGCCTTCTACGAGCAGTACTTC.

This clonotype was recorded a few times. The rearrangement uses TRBV29-1 and TRBJ1-2; no reliable D call. The germline V gene has CDR1 SQVTM and CDR2 ANQGSEA. This CDR3 comprises 12 residues. V lost 5 bases to trimming and J lost 4 bases, with 11 bases between them. CDR3 coding DNA: TGCAGCGTTAATAAGGGTGGCTATGGCTACACCTTC. Its protein product is CSVNKGGYGYTF.

This clonotype was counted between two and nine times. The CDR3 is CASSIDSTGSSYEQYF. Here the CDR3 DNA reads TGTGCCAGTAGTATAGATTCGACTGGGAGCTCCTACGAGCAGTACTTC. The rearrangement uses TRBV19 and TRBJ2-7; TRBD2 is a possible D gene (5 bases). The CDR3 is 16 residues long. The germline gives CDR1 LNHDA, CDR2 SQIVND (reference sequence). Trimming cost V 0 bases and J 0 bases, with 12 bases left between them.

In this sample, this clonotype turned up a few times. V usage is TRBV5-1 and J usage is TRBJ2-3, with 13 bases identical to TRBD2. Per germline, CDR1 SGHRS and CDR2 YFSETQ. The V gene end was trimmed by 3 bases and the J gene end by 3 bases; junction bases not matched to a gene: 4. The CDR3 length is 16 residues. CDR3 sequence (DNA): TGCGCCAGCAGCTCACTGACTAGCGGGAGGACAGATACGCAGTATTTT. Translation: CASSSLTSGRTDTQYF.

This clonotype was counted a few times. In nucleotides, the CDR3 is TGTGCCAGCAGCTTTAAGCGGGATTCCTACAATGAGCAGTTCTTC. Residues: CASSFKRDSYNEQFF. The chain has TRBV7-8 and TRBJ2-1; 7 bases agree with TRBD2. The CDR3 is 15 amino acids. V was pared by 3 bases and J by 1 base, with 3 bases of the junction left unmatched. The germline V gene encodes CDR1 SGHVS and CDR2 FQNEAQ.

This rearrangement joins TRBV20-1 to TRBJ2-6; D could derive from TRBD1 or TRBD2 (5 bases each). CDR3 length: 16 residues. Trimming took 6 bases from V and 0 from J, leaving 15 bases between them. The germline V gene encodes CDR1 DFQATT and CDR2 SNEGSKA (reference sequence). CDR3: CSARGPTISGANVLTF. For the CDR3, the DNA is TGCAGTGCGAGGGGTCCAACGATCTCTGGGGCCAACGTCCTGACTTTC.

This clonotype was seen a few times. The chain joins TRBV7-9 to TRBJ2-3; the D is unclear. In germline, CDR1 is SEHNR, CDR2 FQNEAQ (reference sequence). The CDR3 consists of 11 residues. The V end lost 8 bases, the J end lost 6 bases, and 9 bases lay between the germline ends. The CDR3 loop is CASRQADTQYF. As DNA, the CDR3 is TGTGCCAGCCGTCAAGCGGATACGCAGTATTTT.

This clonotype was observed a few times. The V gene is TRBV6-6, the J gene TRBJ1-1; D gene ambiguous. CDR1 MNHNY and CDR2 SVGAGI come from the germline V gene (reference sequence). The CDR3 runs to 13 residues. V lost 1 base and J 3 bases, leaving 6 bases between the germline ends. The CDR3: CASSYWLDTEAFF. CDR3 sequence (DNA): TGTGCCAGCAGTTACTGGTTGGACACTGAAGCTTTCTTT.

This clonotype was seen a few times. At one end the junction does not follow the germline gene, possibly because of a read error. The chain joins TRBV10-3 to TRBJ2-7; the D gene is possibly TRBD2 (6 bases). The CDR3 loop spans 13 amino acids. CDR1 and CDR2 from the germline V gene are ENHRY and SYGVKD. Written as DNA, the CDR3 is TGTGCCATCAGCCGGGAGACGTCCTCCGAGCAGTACTTC. This translates into CAISRETSSEQYF.

This clonotype was seen a handful of times. Here the CDR3 reads CASSLGLRGGPYEQYF. CDR3 bases: TGCGCCAGCAGCCTAGGACTAAGAGGGGGGCCGTACGAGCAGTACTTC. The chain links TRBV4-1 to TRBJ2-7; D is tentatively TRBD1 or TRBD2 (6 bases each). The ends were cut back, 4 bases at V and 4 bases at J, with 20 bases in the middle. The CDR3 length is 16 residues. The germline V gene has CDR1 MGHRA and CDR2 YSYEKL.

This chain connects TRBV7-2 to TRBJ2-3, with 8 bases fitting TRBD2. There are 16 residues in the CDR3. CDR1 and CDR2 (germline): SGHTA, FQGNSA. Germline trimming cut 6 bases from V and 1 base from J; bases unmatched to any gene: 9. The CDR3 spells CASRRAYSGGTDTQYF. CDR3 nucleotides: TGTGCCAGCAGGCGAGCCTATAGCGGGGGCACAGATACGCAGTATTTT.

The chain has TRBV2 and TRBJ1-6, with D maybe TRBD1 (6 bases). The CDR3 contains 14 residues. Germline CDR1 reads SNHLY; CDR2 reads FYNNEI. Trimming pared 4 bases from V and 9 bases from J, leaving 13 bases between. CDR3 residues: CASSGGTGSSPLHF. The CDR3 region has the DNA TGTGCCAGCAGTGGTGGAACAGGGAGTTCACCCCTCCACTTT.

This chain connects TRBV7-2 to TRBJ2-5, with TRBD2 identical over 7 bases. The J segment lost 4 bases and the V segment lost 5 bases, leaving 7 bases of the junction unmatched. Germline V gives CDR1 SGHTA, CDR2 FQGNSA. The CDR3 consists of 14 residues. CDR3 residues: CASSLTGGGETQYF. CDR3 coding DNA: TGTGCCAGCAGCCTAACGGGCGGGGGAGAGACCCAGTACTTC.

This clonotype was seen a handful of times. The chain links TRBV7-9 to TRBJ1-5; D is undetermined. The CDR3 consists of 14 residues. Germline CDR1 SEHNR, CDR2 FQNEAQ (reference sequence). The V end lost 5 bases, the J end lost 1 base, and 9 bases lay between the germline ends. The CDR3 loop is CASSPPDSNQPQHF. Here the CDR3 DNA reads TGTGCCAGCAGCCCACCGGACAGCAATCAGCCCCAGCATTTT.

This clonotype was seen only a few times. The gene calls are TRBV7-3 and TRBJ2-3; 7 nucleotides line up with TRBD2. The V segment lost 0 bases and the J segment 0 bases; nucleotides outside the gene matches: 12. Germline CDR1 reads SGHTA; CDR2 reads FQGTGA. CDR3 length: 19 residues. The CDR3 sequence is CASSLTPVGAGPSTDTQYF. CDR3 nucleotides: TGTGCCAGCAGCTTAACCCCGGTTGGAGCGGGGCCTAGCACAGATACGCAGTATTTT.

V and J are TRBV7-9 and TRBJ1-1; D might be TRBD1 (5 bases). CDR1 and CDR2 from the germline V gene are SEHNR and FQNEAQ (reference sequence). V shed 6 bases and J shed 14 bases, with 16 bases lying between them. This CDR3 is built from 11 residues. The CDR3 bases are TGTGCCAGCAGGCTAGAACAACAGGAATTCTTT. It yields the protein CASRLEQQEFF.

In DNA form, the CDR3 reads TGTGCCAGCACCACAGGGGGCTATGGCTACACCTTC. Translating gives CASTTGGYGYTF. The chain is built from TRBV12-3 or TRBV12-4 and TRBJ1-2; TRBD1 matches 8 bases. J was trimmed by 4 bases and V by 7 bases; bases with no gene match: 2. The length of the CDR3 is 12 residues.

The CDR3 nucleotides are TGCGCCAGCAGCCCTCAGGGGGCTAACTCCTACGAGCAGTACTTC. Its protein is CASSPQGANSYEQYF. This rearrangement joins TRBV5-1 to TRBJ2-7; 8 bases map to TRBD1. The CDR3 loop spans 15 amino acids. CDR1 and CDR2 (germline): SGHRS, YFSETQ. With 4 bases clipped from V and 0 bases from J, the junction kept 6 bases outside the gene matches.